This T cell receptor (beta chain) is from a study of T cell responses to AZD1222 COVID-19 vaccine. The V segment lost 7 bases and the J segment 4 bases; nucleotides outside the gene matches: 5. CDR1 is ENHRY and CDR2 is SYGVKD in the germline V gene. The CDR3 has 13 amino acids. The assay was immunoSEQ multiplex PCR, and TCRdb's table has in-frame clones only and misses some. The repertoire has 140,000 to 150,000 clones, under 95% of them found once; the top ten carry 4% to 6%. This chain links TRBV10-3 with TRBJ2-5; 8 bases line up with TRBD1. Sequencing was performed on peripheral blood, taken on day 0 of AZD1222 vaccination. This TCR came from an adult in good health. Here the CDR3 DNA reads TGTGCCATCACCAACGACAGGGGAGAGACCCAGTACTTC. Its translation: CAITNDRGETQYF.